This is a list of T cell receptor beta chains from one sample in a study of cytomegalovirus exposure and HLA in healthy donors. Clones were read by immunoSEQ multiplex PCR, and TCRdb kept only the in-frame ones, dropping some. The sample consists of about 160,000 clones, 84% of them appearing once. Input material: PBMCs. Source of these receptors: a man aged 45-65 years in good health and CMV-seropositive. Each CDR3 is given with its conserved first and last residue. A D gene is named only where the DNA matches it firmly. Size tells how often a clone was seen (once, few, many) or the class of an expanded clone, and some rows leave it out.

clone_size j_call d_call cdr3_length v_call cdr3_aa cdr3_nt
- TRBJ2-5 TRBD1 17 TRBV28 CASSSLGQALSQETQYF TGTGCCAGCAGTTCCCTTGGACAGGCATTAAGCCAAGAGACCCAGTACTTC
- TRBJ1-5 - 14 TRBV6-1 CASSEAQSNQPQHF TGTGCCAGCAGTGAAGCGCAGAGCAATCAGCCCCAGCATTTT
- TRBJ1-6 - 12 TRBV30 CAWSVQRSPLHF TGTGCCTGGAGTGTACAACGCTCACCCCTCCACTTT
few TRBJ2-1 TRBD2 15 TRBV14 CASSRELAGGGEQFF TGTGCCAGCAGCCGCGAACTAGCGGGAGGGGGCGAGCAGTTCTTC
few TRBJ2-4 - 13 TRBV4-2 CASSQGGENIQYF TGTGCCAGCAGCCAAGGGGGGGAAAACATTCAGTACTTC
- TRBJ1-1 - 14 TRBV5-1 CASSFEALNTEAFF TGCGCCAGCAGCTTCGAGGCTCTAAACACTGAAGCTTTCTTT
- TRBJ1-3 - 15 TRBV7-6 CASSRTEGAGNTIYF TGTGCCAGCAGTCGTACAGAAGGTGCTGGAAACACCATATATTTT
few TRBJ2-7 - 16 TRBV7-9 CSSSFDAGQSSYEQYF TGTTCCAGCAGCTTCGATGCCGGACAGAGCTCCTACGAGCAGTACTTC
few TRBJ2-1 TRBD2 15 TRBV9 CASSVTSGRLNEQFF TGTGCCAGCAGCGTGACTAGCGGGAGGCTGAATGAGCAGTTCTTC
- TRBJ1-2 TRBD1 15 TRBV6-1 CVSSEVGRDRDGYTF TGTGTCAGCAGTGAAGTGGGGAGGGACAGGGATGGCTACACCTTC
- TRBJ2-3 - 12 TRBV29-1 CSVVPNPNTQYF TGCAGCGTTGTACCCAATCCTAATACGCAGTATTTT
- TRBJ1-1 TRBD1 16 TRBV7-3 CASSPRGQGIPSEAFF TGTGCCAGCAGCCCACGGGGACAGGGAATCCCCTCTGAAGCTTTCTTT
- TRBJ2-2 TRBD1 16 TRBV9 CASSVGGRGRTGELFF TGTGCCAGCAGCGTAGGTGGCAGGGGGCGGACCGGGGAGCTGTTTTTT
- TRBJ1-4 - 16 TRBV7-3 CASSLTRVATNEKLFF TGTGCCAGCAGCTTAACTCGGGTAGCAACTAATGAAAAACTGTTTTTT
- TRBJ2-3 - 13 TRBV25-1 CASSAGTFDTQYF TGTGCCAGCAGTGCCGGGACTTTCGATACGCAGTATTTT
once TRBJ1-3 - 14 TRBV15 CATSSGHIGNTIYF TGTGCCACCAGCAGCGGACATATTGGAAACACCATATATTTT
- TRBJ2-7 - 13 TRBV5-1 CASSAGVTGEQYF TGCGCCAGCAGCGCCGGTGTCACAGGTGAGCAGTACTTC
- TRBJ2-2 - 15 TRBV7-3 CASSLGAGNTGELFF TGTGCCAGCAGCTTAGGAGCCGGGAACACCGGGGAGCTGTTTTTT
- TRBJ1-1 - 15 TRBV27 CASRPGTSPGTEAFF TGTGCCAGCAGGCCAGGGACATCCCCGGGAACTGAAGCTTTCTTT
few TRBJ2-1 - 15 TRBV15 CATSRDGRGDNEQFF TGTGCCACCAGCAGAGATGGGCGCGGGGACAATGAGCAGTTCTTC
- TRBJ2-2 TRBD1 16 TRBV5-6 CASSLNRGRRSGELFF TGTGCCAGCAGCCTGAACAGGGGGCGTAGGTCCGGGGAGCTGTTTTTT
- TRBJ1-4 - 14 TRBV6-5 CASSYGGTNEKLFF TGTGCCAGCAGTTACGGGGGGACTAATGAAAAACTGTTTTTT
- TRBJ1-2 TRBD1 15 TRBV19 CASSLGTGGMSGYTF TGTGCCAGTAGTCTCGGGACAGGGGGCATGAGTGGCTACACCTTC
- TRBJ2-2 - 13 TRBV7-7 CASSQVLTGELFF TGTGCCAGCAGCCAGGTTCTGACCGGGGAGCTGTTTTTT
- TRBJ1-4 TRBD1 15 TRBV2 CASSPRQGTNEKLFF TGTGCCAGCAGCCCCCGACAGGGAACTAATGAAAAACTGTTTTTT
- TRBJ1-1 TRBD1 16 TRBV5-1 CASSPGTGVVDTEAFF TGCGCCAGCAGCCCCGGGACAGGGGTTGTCGACACTGAAGCTTTCTTT
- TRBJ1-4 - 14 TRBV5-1 CASKKETANEKLFF TGCGCCAGCAAAAAGGAGACAGCTAATGAAAAACTGTTTTTT
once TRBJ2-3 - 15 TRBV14 CASSQGTAKADTQYF TGTGCCAGCAGCCAAGGGACAGCAAAAGCGGATACGCAGTATTTT
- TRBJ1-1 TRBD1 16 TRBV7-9 CASSPPGTGGYTEAFF TGTGCCAGCAGCCCCCCCGGTACAGGGGGCTACACTGAAGCTTTCTTT
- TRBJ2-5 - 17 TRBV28 CASSFLLGSLYQETQYF TGTGCCAGCAGTTTCCTGTTGGGCAGTTTGTACCAAGAGACCCAGTACTTC
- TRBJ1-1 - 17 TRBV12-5 CASGLPLSPAPNTEAFF TGTGCTAGTGGTTTGCCCCTCTCCCCAGCGCCTAACACTGAAGCTTTCTTT
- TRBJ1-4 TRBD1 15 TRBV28 CASRGQGIANEKLFF TGTGCCAGCAGGGGACAGGGGATTGCTAATGAAAAACTGTTTTTT
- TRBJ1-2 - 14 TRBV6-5 CASSYSSPNYGYTF TGTGCCAGCAGTTACTCGAGTCCTAACTATGGCTACACCTTC
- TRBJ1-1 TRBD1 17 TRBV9 CASSANYRTGLNTEAFF TGTGCCAGCAGCGCCAATTACCGGACAGGGTTGAACACTGAAGCTTTCTTT
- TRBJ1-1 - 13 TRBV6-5 CASSGHRNTEAFF TGTGCCAGCAGCGGACACCGGAACACTGAAGCTTTCTTT
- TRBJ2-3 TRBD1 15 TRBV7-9 CASSIGDSLTDTQYF TGTGCCAGCAGCATAGGGGACAGTCTCACAGATACGCAGTATTTT
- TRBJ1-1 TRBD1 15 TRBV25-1 CASSDPGQGSSEAFF TGTGCCAGCAGCGACCCGGGACAGGGATCTTCTGAAGCTTTCTTT
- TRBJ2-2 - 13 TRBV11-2 CASTLSRPGELFF TGTGCCAGCACCCTATCACGTCCCGGGGAGCTGTTTTTT
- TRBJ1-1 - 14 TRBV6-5 CASRAGATNTEAFF TGTGCCAGCAGGGCGGGAGCAACAAACACTGAAGCTTTCTTT
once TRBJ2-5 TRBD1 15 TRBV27 CASSTSRGQTETQYF TGTGCCAGCAGTACTTCCAGGGGGCAAACGGAGACCCAGTACTTC
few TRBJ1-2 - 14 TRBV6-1 CASRLAASNYGYTF TGTGCCAGCCGGTTGGCGGCCTCTAACTATGGCTACACCTTC
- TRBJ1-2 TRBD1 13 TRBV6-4 CASSRDRGDGYTF TGTGCCAGCAGTCGGGACAGGGGCGACGGCTACACCTTC
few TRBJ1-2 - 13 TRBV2 CASSEQGFWGYTF TGTGCCAGCAGTGAGCAGGGATTCTGGGGCTACACCTTC
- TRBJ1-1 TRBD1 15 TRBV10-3 CAISGTGVGGTEAFF TGTGCCATCAGTGGGACAGGGGTTGGGGGCACTGAAGCTTTCTTT
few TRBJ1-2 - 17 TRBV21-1 CARQPRGARTCGYGYTF TGTGCCAGGCAACCGCGGGGGGCGAGAACCTGCGGCTATGGCTACACCTTC
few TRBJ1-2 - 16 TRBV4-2 CASSQETGEGNYGYTF TGTGCCAGCAGCCAGGAGACAGGTGAGGGCAACTATGGCTACACCTTC
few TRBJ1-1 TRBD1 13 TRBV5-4 CASRTGQSTEAFF TGTGCCAGCAGGACGGGACAGTCCACTGAAGCTTTCTTT
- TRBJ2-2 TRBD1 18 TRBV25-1 CASSSQLGQGSPPGELFF TGTGCCAGCAGTTCACAACTTGGACAGGGGAGTCCCCCCGGGGAGCTGTTTTTT
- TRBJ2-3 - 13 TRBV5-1 CASALGGEDTQYF TGCGCCAGCGCCTTAGGAGGGGAAGATACGCAGTATTTT
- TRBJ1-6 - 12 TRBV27 CASSFQNSPLHF TGTGCCAGCAGTTTCCAGAATTCACCCCTCCACTTT
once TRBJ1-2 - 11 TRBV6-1 CASRRQYGYTF TGTGCCAGCAGAAGACAATATGGCTACACCTTC
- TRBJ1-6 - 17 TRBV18 CASSPVQTSSYNSPLHF TGTGCCAGCTCACCGGTACAGACTAGCTCCTATAATTCACCCCTCCACTTT
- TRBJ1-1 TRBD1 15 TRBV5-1 CASSLSETGDTEAFF TGCGCCAGCAGCTTGTCCGAAACAGGGGATACTGAAGCTTTCTTT
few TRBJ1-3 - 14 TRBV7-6 CASSLNSLRNTIYF TGTGCCAGCAGCTTAAACAGTCTTAGAAACACCATATATTTT
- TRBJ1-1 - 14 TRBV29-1 CSVKNRERNTEAFF TGCAGCGTTAAAAACAGGGAGCGGAACACTGAAGCTTTCTTT
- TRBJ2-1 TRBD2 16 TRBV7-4 CASSFSGGSSYNEQFF TGTGCCAGCAGCTTTAGCGGGGGGAGCTCCTACAATGAGCAGTTCTTC
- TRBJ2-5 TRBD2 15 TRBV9 CASSVAGLAGETQYF TGTGCCAGCAGCGTAGCTGGACTAGCGGGAGAGACCCAGTACTTC